These T cell receptor beta chains were read from a single sample in a study of blood T cell repertoires in COVID-19. The table came from immunoSEQ multiplex PCR; TCRdb's copy has only in-frame clones and leaves some out. The table shows some 24,000 clones, with nearly 90% occurring only once. Material for sequencing was peripheral blood. These receptors were collected from a man in his sixties or seventies with acute or convalescent COVID-19. Both conserved end residues are part of each CDR3. The order of the fields is J gene, D gene, V gene, clone size, CDR3 DNA, CDR3 protein. A D gene is named only where the DNA matches it firmly. Clone size appears in some rows only: once, few, many, or a class for an expanded clone.

>TRBJ2-3|NA|TRBV7-6|NA
TGTGCCAGCAGCTTAGGATACGGAGGGGGCTTGACAGATACGCAGTATTTT
CASSLGYGGGLTDTQYF
>TRBJ1-2|NA|TRBV18|NA
TGTGCCAGCTCACCAAACGGGGATGGCTACACCTTC
CASSPNGDGYTF
>TRBJ1-2|TRBD1|TRBV28|NA
TGTGCCAGCAGTTTACTACAGGGGATGAGAAATGGCTACACCTTC
CASSLLQGMRNGYTF
>TRBJ1-4|NA|TRBV24-1|NA
TGTGCCACCAGTGATTTCCCTCGCGCAGGGAAGGTGAAAAAACTGTTTTTT
CATSDFPRAGKVKKLFF
>TRBJ1-6|NA|TRBV5-1|NA
TGCGCCAGCAGCTTGGCCAGGGTAGACAATTCACCCCTCCACTTT
CASSLARVDNSPLHF
>TRBJ2-5|TRBD2|TRBV4-2|NA
TGTGCCAGCAGCCAAGGGGAAGCGGGGGGGCCCCAAGAGACCCAGTACTTC
CASSQGEAGGPQETQYF
>TRBJ2-1|TRBD2|TRBV28|once
TGTGCCAGCAGTGGGACTAGCGGGAGGGCCCCGGATGAGCAGTTCTTC
CASSGTSGRAPDEQFF
>TRBJ2-5|NA|TRBV7-9|once
TGTGCCAGCAGCCCAGTCACAGGGCACCAAGAGACCCAGTACTTC
CASSPVTGHQETQYF
>TRBJ2-1|NA|TRBV29-1|NA
TGCAGCGTCTCAAGCGGGCACAATGAGCAGTTCTTC
CSVSSGHNEQFF
>TRBJ2-3|NA|TRBV5-6|NA
TGTGCCAGCAGCTTGGGACAGCGCGTTAAAACAGATACGCAGTATTTT
CASSLGQRVKTDTQYF